The TCR beta chain described here comes from a study of T cell responses to AZD1222 COVID-19 vaccine. Notes on the study in general: CD4 TCRs linked to vaccination spanned spike, dominating at 160-218 and 743-854. Seropositivity was recorded at baseline in only a handful of AZD1222 recipients. Unmutated regions of variants are reportedly targeted by nearly half of spike-specific TCRs. Repertoires were sampled only after the peak T cell response.

The table came from immunoSEQ multiplex PCR; TCRdb's copy has only in-frame clones and leaves some out. This sample has 150,000 to 200,000 clones, with 70% to 90% found just once. Trimming removed 3 bases from V and 0 bases from J; junction bases left unmatched: 4. The CDR3 is 18 residues long. Germline CDR1 is SNHLY and CDR2 is FYNNEI. About this clone itself: The target antigen is unknown.

V gene TRBV2 combines with J gene TRBJ2-2, with 13 positions matching TRBD2. The clonotype originates from an adult who received the AZD1222 COVID-19 vaccine. The sequencing here drew on peripheral blood, taken 28 days after the second AZD1222 dose. The CDR3 nucleotides are TGTGCCAGCAGTGATCTAGGACTAGCGGGAGCGAACACCGGGGAGCTGTTTTTT. The encoded protein is CASSDLGLAGANTGELFF.